Reported below is one T cell receptor (beta chain). Clones were read by immunoSEQ multiplex PCR, and TCRdb kept only the in-frame ones, dropping some. The sample lists approximately 150,000 clones; about 81% were seen once. This sample was included in a study of blood T cell repertoires in COVID-19. The CDR3 totals 13 residues. V was trimmed by 2 bases and J by 8 bases, leaving 10 bases between them. Germline CDR1 reads MGHDK; CDR2 reads SYGVNS. The chain has TRBV25-1 and TRBJ2-1; a possible D gene is TRBD2 (7 bases). The TCR was taken from a man aged 40-55 years with acute COVID-19. The sequenced sample was PBMCs or T cells enriched from blood (not recorded which). CDR3 sequence: CASSEGGADEQFF. Written as DNA, the CDR3 is TGTGCCAGCAGTGAAGGGGGGGCCGATGAGCAGTTCTTC. The complete variable domain, with remaining parts taken from reference TRBV25-1 and TRBJ2-1, reads EADIYQTPRYLVIGTGKKITLECSQTMGHDKMYWYQQDPGMELHLIHYSYGVNSTEKGDLSSESTVSRIRTEHFPLTLESARPSHTSQYLCASSEGGADEQFFGPGTRLTVL.